The 8 T cell receptor beta chains below come from one sample, sequenced in a study of STAT5B mutations in CD4+ large granular lymphocyte leukemia. Libraries were prepared by immunoSEQ multiplex PCR; TCRdb keeps only in-frame clonotypes and omits some of them. The data contain about 46,000 clones, roughly four fifths of them seen just once; the ten biggest clones take up about 0.33%. What was sequenced was CD4+ T cells from blood buffy coats. These receptors all come from a human donor in good health.

The chain employs TRBV29-1 and TRBJ1-4; D remains unclear. The CDR3 extends over 12 amino acids. Trimming took off 7 bases at V and 5 bases at J, with 11 bases between the two ends. Germline CDR1 is SQVTM and CDR2 is ANQGSEA. The CDR3 DNA sequence: TGCAGCGGCCGAAACCCCAATGAAAAACTGTTTTTT. It is translated as CSGRNPNEKLFF.

The chain carries TRBV2 and TRBJ2-1; 7 bases align to TRBD1. The CDR3 is 13 amino acids. Looked up from germline, CDR1 is SNHLY and CDR2 is FYNNEI. Trimming cost V 3 bases and J 7 bases; bases outside gene matches: 3. The CDR3: CASSDDRANEQFF. CDR3 DNA: TGTGCCAGCAGTGACGACAGGGCGAATGAGCAGTTCTTC.

This clone was seen a single time. The rearrangement links TRBV28 to TRBJ1-5, with TRBD1 identical over 7 bases. Looked up from germline, CDR1 is MDHEN and CDR2 is SYDVKM. V gave up 6 bases and J gave up 0 bases; unmatched junction bases: 11. The CDR3 runs to 17 residues. The CDR3 region is CASRSPGQSYSNQPQHF. DNA for the CDR3: TGTGCCAGCAGATCGCCGGGACAGTCTTATAGCAATCAGCCCCAGCATTTT.

The V call is TRBV10-3, the J call TRBJ1-2, with 7 bases lining up with TRBD1. V was clipped by 6 bases and J by 8 bases; unmatched bases: 12. Looked up from germline, CDR1 is ENHRY and CDR2 is SYGVKD. The CDR3 extends over 14 amino acids. CDR3 protein: CAIREGTVKGGYTF. In DNA form, the CDR3 reads TGTGCCATCAGAGAAGGGACAGTCAAGGGGGGCTACACCTTC.

The chain employs TRBV7-8 and TRBJ2-5; no clear D gene. Trimming cost V 5 bases and J 5 bases, with 12 bases left between them. The germline V gene encodes CDR1 SGHVS and CDR2 FQNEAQ. The CDR3 length is 13 residues. The CDR3 spells CASSRAFKETQYF. CDR3 bases: TGTGCCAGCAGCCGAGCGTTTAAGGAGACCCAGTACTTC.

The chain uses TRBV28 and TRBJ2-7; D uncertain. The V end lost 2 bases, the J end lost 3 bases, and 14 bases lay between the germline ends. Looked up from germline, CDR1 is MDHEN and CDR2 is SYDVKM. This CDR3 is built from 15 residues. The chain's CDR3 is CASSLITVAHYEQYF. CDR3 coding DNA: TGTGCCAGCAGTTTAATTACAGTCGCTCACTACGAGCAGTACTTC.

J is TRBJ1-5 and V is TRBV19; the match to TRBD1 covers 7 bases. Germline CDR1 and CDR2: LNHDA and SQIVND (reference sequence). V shed 4 bases and J 1 base; nucleotides not matched to a gene: 4. The CDR3 extends over 15 amino acids. The CDR3 DNA sequence: TGTGCCAGTAGTAAAACAGGGGAAAGCAATCAGCCCCAGCATTTT. This gives the protein CASSKTGESNQPQHF.

This clone turned up a few times. J is TRBJ2-7 and V is TRBV29-1; D is unresolved. This CDR3 is built from 11 residues. The V gene's germline CDR1 is SQVTM and CDR2 ANQGSEA. The V gene lost 4 bases and the J gene lost 6 bases, with 10 bases spanning the gap. The CDR3 DNA sequence: TGCAGCGTTGTTAAGGGCCCCGAGCAGTACTTC. It translates to CSVVKGPEQYF.